This T cell receptor (beta chain) was captured in a study of T cells in localized non-small cell lung cancer. Produced via immunoSEQ multiplex PCR; TCRdb's table is partial and in-frame only. The data show some 130,000 clones, more than 70% seen once. About this clone: Its antigen is unknown. Sequence at one end of the junction differs from germline and may be a read error.

Germline V gene lookup returns CDR1 PRHDT and CDR2 FYEKMQ (reference sequence). CDR3 length: 12 amino acids. General observations from the study: Of the top 100 tumor clones, median around 60 were in adjacent lung, over 25 among its top 100. Analysis by sequencing included only one tumor region, so heterogeneity remains possible. Patients showing higher blood T cell density tended to see longer overall survival.

The rearrangement links TRBV13 to TRBJ2-3; 9 bases match TRBD2. The source material was peripheral blood, sampled before any cancer treatment. The sequence came from a female donor at least 60 years old with stage I lung adenocarcinoma. CDR3 nucleotide sequence: TGTGCCAGCAGCTTAGTCGGGACTAGCATACATTTT. It encodes CASSLVGTSIHF.